The T cell receptor beta chain under discussion was sequenced for a study of cytomegalovirus exposure and HLA in healthy donors. Background on the study: Counted in an early data release were tens of millions of unique TCRs from HLA-typed donors. Study-wide points: Rare TCR sequences dominated, though some public TCRs recurred in many donors. The study designated roughly 160 TCR beta chains cytomegalovirus-associated. A later analysis found TCR association rates differed by HLA locus, highest for DRB1 and lowest for HLA-C.

There are a few counts of this clone. Its matching antigen is unknown. The PCR employed 60 Vbeta primers together with 13 Jbeta primers. Sequenced by immunoSEQ multiplex PCR; TCRdb stores in-frame clones only, minus some. Of about 160,000 clones listed, more than 75% are singletons. CDR3 length: 14 amino acids. Germline V gene data show CDR1 as MRHNA and CDR2 as SNTAGT. Trimming removed 6 bases from V and 4 bases from J, with 15 bases in between. The sequence derives from a man aged 18-30 years in good health and CMV-seropositive. Input material: PBMCs. V and J are TRBV6-4 and TRBJ2-5; tentatively, D is TRBD2 (6 bases). The CDR3: CASSPRGGAETQYF. CDR3 sequence (DNA): TGTGCCAGCAGCCCTCGTGGAGGGGCAGAGACCCAGTACTTC.